The 15 T cell receptor beta chains below were found in one sample sequenced in a study of Ad26.COV2.S vaccination and SARS-CoV-2 variants. Some clones are missing from TCRdb's copy, which holds only in-frame ones; the method was immunoSEQ multiplex PCR. The table records some 180,000 clones, approximately 90% of them present only once. Sequencing used peripheral blood, obtained after recovery from COVID-19. The receptors derive from a human donor who had recovered from COVID-19.

The gene calls are TRBV5-6 and TRBJ1-1, with 9 bases identical to TRBD1. Germline V gene sequence: CDR1 SGHDT, CDR2 YYEEEE. CDR3 size: 15 residues. With 4 bases clipped from V and 8 bases from J, the junction kept 12 bases outside the gene matches. CDR3 amino acids: CASSTLQGAGGEAFF. The DNA of the CDR3 is TGTGCCAGCAGCACGCTACAGGGGGCAGGAGGGGAAGCTTTCTTT.

The chain couples TRBV23-1 to TRBJ2-7; D is possibly TRBD1 (6 bases). TRBV23-1 is sorted into the ORF group, with uncertain function. The CDR3 totals 13 residues. Trimming removed 4 bases from V and 10 bases from J, with 17 bases in between. This chain's CDR3 is CASSLKGGRPQYF. In nucleotides, the CDR3 is TGCGCCAGCAGTCTCAAAGGGGGAAGACCTCAGTACTTC.

This sequence joins TRBV4-2 and TRBJ2-3, with D tentatively TRBD1 or TRBD2 (5 bases each). CDR3 length: 15 amino acids. Trimming left V 4 bases short and J 5 bases short, with 16 bases between. The germline V gene encodes CDR1 LGHNA and CDR2 YNFKEQ. The CDR3 bases are TGTGCCAGCAGCCCCCAGGGAAGAGGAGGAGATACGCAGTATTTT. Residues: CASSPQGRGGDTQYF.

To note about this clone: A read error may account for a junction end that differs from germline. This chain links TRBV30 with TRBJ2-1, with D unresolved. The CDR3 sequence is 13 residues long. The germline V gene encodes CDR1 GTSNPN and CDR2 SVGIG (reference sequence). In DNA, the CDR3 is TGTGCCTGGGGAATCGACTCCCACAATGAGCAGTTCTTC. This translates into CAWGIDSHNEQFF. Drawing the rest from reference TRBV30 and TRBJ2-1, the complete variable domain is SQTIHQWPATLVQPVGSPLSLECTVEGTSNPNLYWYRQAAGRGLQLLFYSVGIGQISSEVPQNLSASRPQDRQFILSSKKLLLSDSGFYLCAWGIDSHNEQFFGPGTRLTVL.

The rearrangement uses TRBV2 and TRBJ2-3, with a possible D match to TRBD2 (6 bases). The germline V gene encodes CDR1 SNHLY and CDR2 FYNNEI. The V gene lost 2 bases and the J gene lost 1 base, with 16 bases spanning the gap. This CDR3 is 17 amino acids long. CDR3 in amino acids: CASSEWVGGEGTDTQYF. CDR3 coding DNA: TGTGCCAGCAGTGAATGGGTGGGGGGAGAAGGCACAGATACGCAGTATTTT.

This chain uses TRBV3-1 (or the pseudogene TRBV3-2) with TRBJ2-7; D is ambiguous. In germline, CDR1 is LGHDT, CDR2 YNNKEL (reference sequence). V was clipped by 4 bases and J by 3 bases, with 13 bases between them. CDR3 length: 14 amino acids. The DNA for the CDR3 is TGTGCCAGCAGCCCCCGGGCCAGACACTACGAGCAGTACTTC. It specifies CASSPRARHYEQYF.

The rearrangement joins TRBV9 to TRBJ2-7; either TRBD1 or TRBD2 may fit D (5 bases each). V dropped 0 bases and J dropped 2 bases, with 12 bases sitting between them. The CDR3 has 15 amino acids. Germline CDR1 is SGDLS and CDR2 is YYNGEE. The CDR3 protein is CASSVEGTPTYEQYF. The CDR3 nucleotides are TGTGCCAGCAGCGTAGAAGGGACCCCGACCTACGAGCAGTACTTC.

This clone has only one observation. V usage is TRBV5-1 and J usage is TRBJ1-1; 10 bases match TRBD1. J gave up 4 bases and V 4 bases, and 4 bases lay outside the gene matches. Per germline, CDR1 SGHRS and CDR2 YFSETQ. The CDR3 runs to 14 residues. The CDR3 sequence: CASSQTGGSTEAFF. CDR3 nucleotides: TGCGCCAGCAGCCAGACAGGGGGCTCCACTGAAGCTTTCTTT.

V is TRBV14 and J is TRBJ2-1; 8 bases agree with TRBD2. V lost 3 bases, J lost 4 bases, and 11 bases stayed unmatched. The CDR3 spans 17 residues. Germline V CDR1 and CDR2: SGHDN, FVKESK. CDR3 amino acids: CASSHTRTSWIYNEQFF. The CDR3 DNA follows: TGTGCCAGCAGCCACACTCGGACTAGCTGGATTTACAATGAGCAGTTCTTC.

DNA for the CDR3: TGTGCCAGCAGGAGGCGGACTGAGAGCACAGATACGCAGTATTTT. Protein product: CASRRRTESTDTQYF. The J gene is TRBJ2-3, the V gene TRBV6-5; tentatively, D is TRBD2 (5 bases). There are 15 residues in the CDR3. Germline V gives CDR1 MNHEY, CDR2 SVGAGI. The V end was cut by 6 bases, the J end by 0 bases, with 13 bases between.

The J gene is TRBJ2-3, the V gene TRBV24-1; 7 bases fit TRBD2. J lost 2 bases, V lost 4 bases, and 8 bases had no gene match. CDR3 size: 16 residues. Per the germline V gene, CDR1 is KGHDR and CDR2 is SFDVKD. The CDR3: CATSDGTGTITDTQYF. The CDR3 region has the DNA TGTGCCACCAGTGACGGCACCGGGACTATCACAGATACGCAGTATTTT.

The chain joins TRBV9 to TRBJ2-3; D possibly corresponds to TRBD2 (6 bases). Trimming cost V 4 bases and J 1 base, with 13 bases left between them. Germline V gives CDR1 SGDLS, CDR2 YYNGEE. This CDR3 comprises 15 residues. Written as DNA, the CDR3 is TGTGCCAGCAGCTTCGAGCGGGCCCGCACAGATACGCAGTATTTT. Its protein product is CASSFERARTDTQYF.

The V gene is TRBV3-1 (or the pseudogene TRBV3-2), the J gene TRBJ2-7; 7 positions agree with TRBD2. This CDR3 has 14 amino acids. J lost 4 bases, V lost 5 bases, and 8 bases had no gene match. Looked up from germline, CDR1 is LGHDT and CDR2 is YNNKEL (reference sequence). CDR3 nucleotide sequence: TGTGCCAGCAGCGGGCCGGTTAGCGGGTACGAGCAGTACTTC. It codes for CASSGPVSGYEQYF.

The chain has TRBV5-4 and TRBJ2-5; TRBD2 aligns across 7 bases. Trimming removed 0 bases from V and 2 bases from J; junction bases left unmatched: 4. The V gene's germline CDR1 is SGHNT and CDR2 YYREEE (reference sequence). This CDR3 region has 15 residues. Here the CDR3 reads CASSLGPSGQETQYF. The CDR3 DNA is TGTGCCAGCAGCTTGGGGCCTAGCGGACAAGAGACCCAGTACTTC.

V and J are TRBV19 and TRBJ2-2; possible D gene TRBD2, 5 bases. V gave up 4 bases and J gave up 4 bases, with 13 bases separating them. The germline CDR1 and CDR2 sequences are LNHDA and SQIVND (reference sequence). This CDR3 comprises 15 residues. The CDR3 DNA reads TGTGCCAGTAGTAATCCCGGGGTAGTCACCGGGGAGCTGTTTTTT. Protein: CASSNPGVVTGELFF. Together with reference TRBV19 and TRBJ2-2, the CDR3 gives the full variable domain: DGGITQSPKYLFRKEGQNVTLSCEQNLNHDAMYWYRQDPGQGLRLIYYSQIVNDFQKGDIAEGYSVSREKKESFPLTVTSAQKNPTAFYLCASSNPGVVTGELFFGEGSRLTVL.